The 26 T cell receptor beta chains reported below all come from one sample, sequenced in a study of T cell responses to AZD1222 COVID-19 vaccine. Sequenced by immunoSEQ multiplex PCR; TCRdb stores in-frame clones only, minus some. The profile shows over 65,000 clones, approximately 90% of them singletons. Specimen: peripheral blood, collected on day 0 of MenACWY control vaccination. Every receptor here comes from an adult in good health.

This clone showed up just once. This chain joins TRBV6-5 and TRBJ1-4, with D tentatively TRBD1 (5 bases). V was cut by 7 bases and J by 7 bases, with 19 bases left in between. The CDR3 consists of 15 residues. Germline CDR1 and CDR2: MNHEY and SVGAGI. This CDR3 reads CASTRGKGFGEKLFF. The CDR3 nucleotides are TGTGCCAGCACCCGGGGAAAGGGGTTTGGTGAAAAACTGTTTTTT.

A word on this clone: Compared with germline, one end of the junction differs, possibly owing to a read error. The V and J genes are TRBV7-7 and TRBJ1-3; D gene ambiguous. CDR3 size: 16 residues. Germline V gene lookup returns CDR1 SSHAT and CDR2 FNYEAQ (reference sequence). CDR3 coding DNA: TGTGCTAGCAGCAGCTTAGGGAACATCTCTGGAAACACCATATATTTT. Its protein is CASSSLGNISGNTIYF.

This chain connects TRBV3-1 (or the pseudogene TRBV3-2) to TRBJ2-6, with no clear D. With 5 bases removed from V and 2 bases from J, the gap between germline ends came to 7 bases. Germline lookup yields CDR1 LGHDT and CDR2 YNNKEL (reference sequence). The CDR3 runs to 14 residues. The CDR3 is CASSLYAGANVLTF. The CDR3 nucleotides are TGTGCCAGCAGCTTATACGCTGGGGCCAACGTCCTGACTTTC.

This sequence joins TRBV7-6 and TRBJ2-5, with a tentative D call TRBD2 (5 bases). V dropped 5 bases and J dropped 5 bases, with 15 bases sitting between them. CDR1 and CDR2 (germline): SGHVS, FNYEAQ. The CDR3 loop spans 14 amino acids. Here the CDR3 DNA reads TGTGCCAGCAGCCGGGGTGGCGGTGTGGAGACCCAGTACTTC. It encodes CASSRGGGVETQYF.

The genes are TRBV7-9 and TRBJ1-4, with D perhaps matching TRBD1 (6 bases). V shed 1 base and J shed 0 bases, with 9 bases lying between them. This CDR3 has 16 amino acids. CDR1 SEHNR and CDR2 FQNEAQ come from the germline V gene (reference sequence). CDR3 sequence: CASSLGRTATNEKLFF. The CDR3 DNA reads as TGTGCCAGCAGCTTAGGGAGGACAGCAACTAATGAAAAACTGTTTTTT.

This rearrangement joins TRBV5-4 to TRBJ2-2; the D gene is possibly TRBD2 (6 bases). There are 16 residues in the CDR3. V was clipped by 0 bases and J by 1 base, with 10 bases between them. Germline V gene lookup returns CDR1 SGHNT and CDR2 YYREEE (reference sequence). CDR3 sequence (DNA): TGTGCCAGCAGCTTGGACGGGGGAAGGAACACCGGGGAGCTGTTTTTT. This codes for CASSLDGGRNTGELFF. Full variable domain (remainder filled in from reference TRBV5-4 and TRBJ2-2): ETGVTQSPTHLIKTRGQQVTLRCSSQSGHNTVSWYQQALGQGPQFIFQYYREEENGRGNFPPRFSGLQFPNYSSELNVNALELDDSALYLCASSLDGGRNTGELFFGEGSRLTVL.

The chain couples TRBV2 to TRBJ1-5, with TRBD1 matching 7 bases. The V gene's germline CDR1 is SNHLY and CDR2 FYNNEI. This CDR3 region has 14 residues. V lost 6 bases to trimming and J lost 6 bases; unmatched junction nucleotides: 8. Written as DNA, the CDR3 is TGTGCCAGCAGCGAGACAGGGATGGCTCAGCCCCAGCATTTT. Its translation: CASSETGMAQPQHF.

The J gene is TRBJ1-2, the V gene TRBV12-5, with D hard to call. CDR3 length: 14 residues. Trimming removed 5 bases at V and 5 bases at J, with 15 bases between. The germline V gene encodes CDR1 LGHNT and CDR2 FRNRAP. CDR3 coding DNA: TGTGCTAGTGGTCTGGCGACCGTCGGGTATGGCTACACCTTC. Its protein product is CASGLATVGYGYTF.

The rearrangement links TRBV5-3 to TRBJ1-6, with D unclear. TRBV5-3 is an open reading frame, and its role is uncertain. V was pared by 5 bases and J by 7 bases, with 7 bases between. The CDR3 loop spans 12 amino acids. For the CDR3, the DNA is TGTGCCAGAAGACCTGGAAATTCACCCCTCCACTTT. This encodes CARRPGNSPLHF.

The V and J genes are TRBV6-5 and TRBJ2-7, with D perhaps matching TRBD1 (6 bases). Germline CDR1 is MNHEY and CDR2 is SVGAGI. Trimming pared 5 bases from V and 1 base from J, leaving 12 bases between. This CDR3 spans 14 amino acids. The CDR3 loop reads CASSRDTASYEQYF. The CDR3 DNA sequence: TGTGCCAGCAGTCGGGACACAGCTTCCTACGAGCAGTACTTC.

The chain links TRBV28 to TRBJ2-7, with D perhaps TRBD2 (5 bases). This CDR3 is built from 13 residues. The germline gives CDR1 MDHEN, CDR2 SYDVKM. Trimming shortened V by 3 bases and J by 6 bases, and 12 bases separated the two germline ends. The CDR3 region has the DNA TGTGCCAGCAGTTTTCGGGGATCGGGCGAGCAGTACTTC. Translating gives CASSFRGSGEQYF. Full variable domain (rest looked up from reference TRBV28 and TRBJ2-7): DVKVTQSSRYLVKRTGEKVFLECVQDMDHENMFWYRQDPGLGLRLIYFSYDVKMKEKGDIPEGYSVSREKKERFSLILESASTNQTSMYLCASSFRGSGEQYFGPGTRLTVT.

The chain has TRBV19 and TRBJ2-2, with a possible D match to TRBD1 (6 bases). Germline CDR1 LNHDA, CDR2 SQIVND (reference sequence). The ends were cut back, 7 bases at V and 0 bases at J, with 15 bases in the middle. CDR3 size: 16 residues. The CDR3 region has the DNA TGTGCCAGTACCACCGGGACAACTCCGAACACCGGGGAGCTGTTTTTT. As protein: CASTTGTTPNTGELFF.

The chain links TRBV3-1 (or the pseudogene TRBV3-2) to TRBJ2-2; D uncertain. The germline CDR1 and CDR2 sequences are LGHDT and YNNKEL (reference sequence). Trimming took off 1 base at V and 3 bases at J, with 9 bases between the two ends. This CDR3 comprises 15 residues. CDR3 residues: CASSQGTGDTGELFF. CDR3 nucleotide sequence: TGTGCCAGCAGCCAAGGGACGGGCGACACCGGGGAGCTGTTTTTT.

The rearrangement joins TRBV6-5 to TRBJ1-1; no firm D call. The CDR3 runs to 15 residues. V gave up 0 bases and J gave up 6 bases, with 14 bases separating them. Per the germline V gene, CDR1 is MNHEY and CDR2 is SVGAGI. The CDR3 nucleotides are TGTGCCAGCAGTTACTCGCGGCAGGTGGGCGCTGAAGCTTTCTTT. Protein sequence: CASSYSRQVGAEAFF.

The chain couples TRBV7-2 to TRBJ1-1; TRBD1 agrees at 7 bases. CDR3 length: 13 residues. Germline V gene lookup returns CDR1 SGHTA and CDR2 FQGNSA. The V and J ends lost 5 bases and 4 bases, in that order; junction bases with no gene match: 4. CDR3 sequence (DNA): TGTGCCAGCAGCAAACAGGGGATCACTGAAGCTTTCTTT. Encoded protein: CASSKQGITEAFF.

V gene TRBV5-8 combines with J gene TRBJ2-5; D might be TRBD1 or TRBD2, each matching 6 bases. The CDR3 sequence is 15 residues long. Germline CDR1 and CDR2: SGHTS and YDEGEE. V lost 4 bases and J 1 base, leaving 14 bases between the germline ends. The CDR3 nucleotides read TGTGCCAGCAGCCGGGGGCCCCTCTCCCAAGAGACCCAGTACTTC. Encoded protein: CASSRGPLSQETQYF.

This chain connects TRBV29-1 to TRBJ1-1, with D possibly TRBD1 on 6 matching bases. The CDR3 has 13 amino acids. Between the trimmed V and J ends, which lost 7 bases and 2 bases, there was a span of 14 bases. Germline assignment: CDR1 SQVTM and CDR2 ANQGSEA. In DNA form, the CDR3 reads TGCAGCGGCCGGGGGGGCCTCAACACTGAAGCTTTCTTT. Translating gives CSGRGGLNTEAFF.

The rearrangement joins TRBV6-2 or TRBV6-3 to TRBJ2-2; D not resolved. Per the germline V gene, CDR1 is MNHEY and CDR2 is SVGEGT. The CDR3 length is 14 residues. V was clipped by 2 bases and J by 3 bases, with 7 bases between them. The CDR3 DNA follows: TGTGCCAGCAGTTACAGGGTTGACACCGGGGAGCTGTTTTTT. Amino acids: CASSYRVDTGELFF.

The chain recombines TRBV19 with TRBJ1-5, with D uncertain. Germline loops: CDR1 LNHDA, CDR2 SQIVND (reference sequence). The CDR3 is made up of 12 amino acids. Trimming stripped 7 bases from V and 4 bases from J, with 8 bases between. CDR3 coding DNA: TGTGCCAGTACTAATTGGAATCAGCCCCAGCATTTT. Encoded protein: CASTNWNQPQHF.

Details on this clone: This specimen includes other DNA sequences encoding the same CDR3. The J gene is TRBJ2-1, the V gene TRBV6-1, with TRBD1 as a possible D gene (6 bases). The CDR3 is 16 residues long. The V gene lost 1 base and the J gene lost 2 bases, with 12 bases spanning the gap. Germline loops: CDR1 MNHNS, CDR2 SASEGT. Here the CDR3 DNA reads TGTGCCAGCAGTGAAGACAGGGCAACCCCCTACAATGAGCAGTTCTTC. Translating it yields CASSEDRATPYNEQFF.

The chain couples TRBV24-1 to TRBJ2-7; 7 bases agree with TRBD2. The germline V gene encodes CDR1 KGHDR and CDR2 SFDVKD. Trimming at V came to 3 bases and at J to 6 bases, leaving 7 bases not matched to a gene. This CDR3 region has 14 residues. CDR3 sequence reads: CATSDGGGRPEQYF. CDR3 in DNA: TGTGCCACCAGTGATGGGGGGGGAAGGCCCGAGCAGTACTTC.

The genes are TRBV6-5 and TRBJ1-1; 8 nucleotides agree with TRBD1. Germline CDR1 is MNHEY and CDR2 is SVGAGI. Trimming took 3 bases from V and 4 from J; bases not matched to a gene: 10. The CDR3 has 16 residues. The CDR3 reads CASSYGQGASGTEAFF. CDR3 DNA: TGTGCCAGCAGTTATGGTCAGGGGGCTTCGGGCACTGAAGCTTTCTTT.

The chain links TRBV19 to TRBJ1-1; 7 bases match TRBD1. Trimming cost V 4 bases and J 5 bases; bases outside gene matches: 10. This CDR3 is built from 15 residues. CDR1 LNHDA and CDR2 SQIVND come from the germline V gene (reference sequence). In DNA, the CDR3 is TGTGCCAGTAGTACGCAGGGGGGCACGGGGACTGAAGCTTTCTTT. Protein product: CASSTQGGTGTEAFF.

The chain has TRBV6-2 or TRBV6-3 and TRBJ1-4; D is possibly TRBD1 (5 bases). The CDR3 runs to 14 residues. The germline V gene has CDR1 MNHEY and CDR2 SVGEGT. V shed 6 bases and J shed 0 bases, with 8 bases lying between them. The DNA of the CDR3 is TGTGCCAGCAGCACAGGAGCAACTAATGAAAAACTGTTTTTT. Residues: CASSTGATNEKLFF.

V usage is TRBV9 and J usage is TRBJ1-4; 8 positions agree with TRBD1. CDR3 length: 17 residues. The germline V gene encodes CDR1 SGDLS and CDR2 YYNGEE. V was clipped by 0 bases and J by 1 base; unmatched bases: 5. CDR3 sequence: CASSVGQGAQTNEKLFF. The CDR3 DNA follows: TGTGCCAGCAGCGTAGGCCAGGGGGCGCAAACTAATGAAAAACTGTTTTTT.

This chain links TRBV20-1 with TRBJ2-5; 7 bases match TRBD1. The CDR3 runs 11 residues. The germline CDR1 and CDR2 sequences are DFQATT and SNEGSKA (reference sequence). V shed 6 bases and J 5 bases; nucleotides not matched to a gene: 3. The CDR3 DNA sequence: TGCAGTGCGGCACAGGGGGAGACCCAGTACTTC. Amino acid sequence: CSAAQGETQYF.